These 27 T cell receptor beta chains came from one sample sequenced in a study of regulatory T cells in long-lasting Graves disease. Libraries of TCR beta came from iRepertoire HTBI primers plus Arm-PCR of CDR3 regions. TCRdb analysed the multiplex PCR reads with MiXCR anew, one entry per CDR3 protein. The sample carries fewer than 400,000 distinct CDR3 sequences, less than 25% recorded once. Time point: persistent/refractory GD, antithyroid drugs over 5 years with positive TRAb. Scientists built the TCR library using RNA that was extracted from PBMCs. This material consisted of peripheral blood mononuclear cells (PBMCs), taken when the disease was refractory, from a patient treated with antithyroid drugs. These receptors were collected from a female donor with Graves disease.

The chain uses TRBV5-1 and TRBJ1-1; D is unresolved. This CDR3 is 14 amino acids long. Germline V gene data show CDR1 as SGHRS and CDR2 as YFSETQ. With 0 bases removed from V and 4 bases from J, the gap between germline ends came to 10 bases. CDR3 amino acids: CASSLVGERTEAFF. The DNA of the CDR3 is TGCGCCAGCAGCTTGGTTGGGGAGCGCACTGAAGCTTTCTTT.

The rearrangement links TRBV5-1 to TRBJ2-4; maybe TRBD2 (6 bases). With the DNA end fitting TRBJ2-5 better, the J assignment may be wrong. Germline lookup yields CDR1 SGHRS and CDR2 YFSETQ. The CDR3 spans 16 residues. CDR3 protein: CASSPGSAKRKETQYF. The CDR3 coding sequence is TGCGCCAGCAGCCCCGGGAGTGCCAAACGCAAAGAGACCCAGTACTTC.

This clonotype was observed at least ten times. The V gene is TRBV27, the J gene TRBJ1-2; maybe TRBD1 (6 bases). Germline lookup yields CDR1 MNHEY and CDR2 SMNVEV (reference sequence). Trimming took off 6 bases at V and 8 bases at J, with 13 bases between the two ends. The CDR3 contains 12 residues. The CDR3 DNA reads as TGTGCCAGCAGATTAACGGGGGGCGGCTACACCTTC. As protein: CASRLTGGGYTF.

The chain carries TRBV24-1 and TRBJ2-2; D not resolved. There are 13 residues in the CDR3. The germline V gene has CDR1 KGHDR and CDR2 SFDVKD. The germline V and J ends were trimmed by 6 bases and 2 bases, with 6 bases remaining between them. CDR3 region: CATSHGNTGELFF. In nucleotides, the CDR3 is TGTGCCACCAGTCACGGAAACACCGGGGAGCTGTTTTTT.

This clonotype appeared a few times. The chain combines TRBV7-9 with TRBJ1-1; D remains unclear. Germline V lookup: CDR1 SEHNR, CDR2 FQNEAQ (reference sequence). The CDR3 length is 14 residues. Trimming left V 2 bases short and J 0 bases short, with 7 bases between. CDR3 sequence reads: CASSLQTLNTEAFF. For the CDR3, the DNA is TGTGCCAGCAGCTTACAGACGTTGAACACTGAAGCTTTCTTT. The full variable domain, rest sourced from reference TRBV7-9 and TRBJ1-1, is DTGVSQNPRHKITKRGQNVTFRCDPISEHNRLYWYRQTLGQGPEFLTYFQNEAQLEKSRLLSDRFSAERPKGSFSTLEIQRTEQGDSAMYLCASSLQTLNTEAFFGQGTRLTVV.

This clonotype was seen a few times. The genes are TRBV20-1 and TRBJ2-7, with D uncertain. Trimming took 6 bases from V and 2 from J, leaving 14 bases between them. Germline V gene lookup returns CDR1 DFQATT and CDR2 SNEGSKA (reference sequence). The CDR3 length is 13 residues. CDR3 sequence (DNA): TGCAGTGCAGGTCCTTCTCGGGCCTACGAGCAGTACTTC. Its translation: CSAGPSRAYEQYF.

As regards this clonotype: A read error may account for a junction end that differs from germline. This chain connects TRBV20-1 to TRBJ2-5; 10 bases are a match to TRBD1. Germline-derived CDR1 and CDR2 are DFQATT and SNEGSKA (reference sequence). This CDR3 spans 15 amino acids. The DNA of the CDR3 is TGCAGTGCTAACGACCGGGACAGGGGTTGGGAGACCCAATACTTC. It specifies CSANDRDRGWETQYF.

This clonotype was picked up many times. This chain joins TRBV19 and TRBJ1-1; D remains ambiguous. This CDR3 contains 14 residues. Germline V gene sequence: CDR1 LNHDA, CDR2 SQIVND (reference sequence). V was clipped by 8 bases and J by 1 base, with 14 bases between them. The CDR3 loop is CASSPSNKNTEAFF. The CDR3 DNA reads TGTGCCAGTTCACCTTCAAACAAGAACACTGAAGCTTTCTTT.

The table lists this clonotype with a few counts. This chain's CDR3 is CSGKGLAGKETQYF. The CDR3 DNA reads as TGCAGTGGAAAGGGACTAGCGGGTAAAGAGACCCAGTACTTC. The chain employs TRBV20-1 and TRBJ2-5; TRBD2 matches 12 bases. Trimming removed 7 bases from V and 3 bases from J; junction bases left unmatched: 6. CDR1 DFQATT and CDR2 SNEGSKA come from the germline V gene (reference sequence). The CDR3 totals 14 residues.

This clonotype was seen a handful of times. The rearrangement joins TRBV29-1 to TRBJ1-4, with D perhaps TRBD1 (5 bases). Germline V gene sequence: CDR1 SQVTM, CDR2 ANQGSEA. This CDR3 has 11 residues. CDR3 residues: CHVGANEKLFF. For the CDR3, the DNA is TGCCACGTCGGGGCCAATGAAAAACTGTTTTTT.

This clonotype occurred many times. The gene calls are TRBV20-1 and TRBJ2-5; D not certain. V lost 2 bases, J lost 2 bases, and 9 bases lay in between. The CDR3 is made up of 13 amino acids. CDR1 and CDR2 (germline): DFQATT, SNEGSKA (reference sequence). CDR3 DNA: TGCAGTGCTAGAAAGGCGGTACAAGAGACCCAGTACTTC. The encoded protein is CSARKAVQETQYF.

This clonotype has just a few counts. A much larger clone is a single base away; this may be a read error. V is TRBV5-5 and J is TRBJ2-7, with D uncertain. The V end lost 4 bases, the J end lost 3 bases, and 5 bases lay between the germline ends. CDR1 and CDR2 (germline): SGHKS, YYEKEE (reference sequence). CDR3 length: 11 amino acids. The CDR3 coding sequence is TGTGCCAGCAGCGTACACTACGAGCAGTACTTC. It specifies CASSVHYEQYF.

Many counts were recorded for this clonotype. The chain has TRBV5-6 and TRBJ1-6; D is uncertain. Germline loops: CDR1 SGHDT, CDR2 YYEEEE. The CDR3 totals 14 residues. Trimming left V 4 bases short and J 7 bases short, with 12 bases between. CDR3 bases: TGTGCCAGCAGCCGGGCGGTCGGCAATTCACCCCTCCACTTT. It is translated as CASSRAVGNSPLHF. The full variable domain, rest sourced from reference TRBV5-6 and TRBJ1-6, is DAGVTQSPTHLIKTRGQQVTLRCSPKSGHDTVSWYQQALGQGPQFIFQYYEEEERQRGNFPDRFSGHQFPNYSSELNVNALLLGDSALYLCASSRAVGNSPLHFGNGTRLTVT.

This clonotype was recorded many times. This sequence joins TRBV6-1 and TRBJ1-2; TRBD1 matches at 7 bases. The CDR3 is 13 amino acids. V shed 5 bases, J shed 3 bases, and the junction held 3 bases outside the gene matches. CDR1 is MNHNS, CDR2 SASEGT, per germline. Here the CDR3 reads CASSLGQDYGYTF. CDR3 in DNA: TGTGCCAGCAGTCTCGGACAGGACTATGGCTACACCTTC.

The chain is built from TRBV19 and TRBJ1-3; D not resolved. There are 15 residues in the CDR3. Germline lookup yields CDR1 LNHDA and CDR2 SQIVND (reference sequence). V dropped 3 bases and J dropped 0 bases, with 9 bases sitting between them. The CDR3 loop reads CASSIGGSSGNTIYF. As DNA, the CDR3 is TGTGCCAGTAGTATTGGAGGCAGCTCTGGAAACACCATATATTTT.

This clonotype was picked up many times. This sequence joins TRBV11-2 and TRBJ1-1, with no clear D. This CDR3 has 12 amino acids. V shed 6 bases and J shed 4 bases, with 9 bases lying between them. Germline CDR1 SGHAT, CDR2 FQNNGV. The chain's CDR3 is CASSYVGTEAFF. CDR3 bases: TGTGCCAGCAGTTACGTCGGCACTGAAGCTTTCTTT.

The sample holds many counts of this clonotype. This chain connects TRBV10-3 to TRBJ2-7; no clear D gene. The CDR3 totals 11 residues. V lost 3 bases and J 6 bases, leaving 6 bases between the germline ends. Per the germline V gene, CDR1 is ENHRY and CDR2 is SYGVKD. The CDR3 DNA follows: TGTGCCATCAGTGATTTTAGCGAGCAGTACTTC. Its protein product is CAISDFSEQYF.

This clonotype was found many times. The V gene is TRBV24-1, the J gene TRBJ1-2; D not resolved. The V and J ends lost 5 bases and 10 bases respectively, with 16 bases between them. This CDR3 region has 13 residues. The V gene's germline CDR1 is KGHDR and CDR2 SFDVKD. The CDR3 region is CATSAGSRSVYTF. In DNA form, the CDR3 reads TGTGCCACCAGTGCGGGGTCTCGATCGGTCTACACCTTC.

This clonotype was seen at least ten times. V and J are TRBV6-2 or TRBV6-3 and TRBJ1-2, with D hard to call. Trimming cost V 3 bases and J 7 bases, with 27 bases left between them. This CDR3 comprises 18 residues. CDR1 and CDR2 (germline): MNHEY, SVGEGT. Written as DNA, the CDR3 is TGTGCCAGCAGTTATTTTTTTTCGTGGGAGACGGCCGGCTCTGGCTACACCTTC. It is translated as CASSYFFSWETAGSGYTF.

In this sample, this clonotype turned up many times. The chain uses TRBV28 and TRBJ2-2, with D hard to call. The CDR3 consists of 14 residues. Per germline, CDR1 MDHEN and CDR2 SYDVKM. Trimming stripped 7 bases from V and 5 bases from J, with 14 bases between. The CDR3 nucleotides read TGTGCCAGCACCACACCCTATGGAACCGGGGAGCTGTTTTTT. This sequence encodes CASTTPYGTGELFF.

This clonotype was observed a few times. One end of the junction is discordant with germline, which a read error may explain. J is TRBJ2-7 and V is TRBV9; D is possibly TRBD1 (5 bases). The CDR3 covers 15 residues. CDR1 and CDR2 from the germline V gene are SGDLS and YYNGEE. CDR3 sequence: CASSVGPGYSYERYF. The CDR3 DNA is TGTGCCAGCAGCGTAGGCCCAGGGTACTCCTACGAGCGGTACTTC.

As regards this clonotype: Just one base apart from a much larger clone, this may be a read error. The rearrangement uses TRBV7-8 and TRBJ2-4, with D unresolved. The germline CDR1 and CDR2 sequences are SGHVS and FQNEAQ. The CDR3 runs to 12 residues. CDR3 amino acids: CTSSRLRTIQYF. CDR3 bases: TGTACCAGCAGCCGCTTACGCACAATTCAGTACTTC.

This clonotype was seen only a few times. DNA of the CDR3: TGTGCCAGCAGCTCCTCGGAGCGAACCCAAGAGACCCAGTACTTC. Residues: CASSSSERTQETQYF. V gene TRBV11-2 combines with J gene TRBJ2-5, with unresolved D. The CDR3 sequence is 15 residues long. Deletions cut 4 bases from V and 1 base from J, with 13 bases between. Germline CDR1 and CDR2: SGHAT and FQNNGV.

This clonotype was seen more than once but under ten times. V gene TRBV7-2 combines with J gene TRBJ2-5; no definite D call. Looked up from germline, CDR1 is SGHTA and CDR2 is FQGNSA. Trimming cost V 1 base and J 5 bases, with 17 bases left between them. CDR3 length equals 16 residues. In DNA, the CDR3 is TGTGCCAGCAGCTTAGATGTGACGGATCCACGGGAGACCCAGTACTTC. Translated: CASSLDVTDPRETQYF.

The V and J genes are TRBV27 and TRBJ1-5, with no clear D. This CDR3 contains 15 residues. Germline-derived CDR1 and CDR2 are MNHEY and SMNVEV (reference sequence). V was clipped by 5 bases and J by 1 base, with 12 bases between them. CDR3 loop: CASSQRSQSNQPQHF. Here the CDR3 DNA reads TGTGCCAGCAGTCAAAGGAGCCAGAGCAATCAGCCCCAGCATTTT.

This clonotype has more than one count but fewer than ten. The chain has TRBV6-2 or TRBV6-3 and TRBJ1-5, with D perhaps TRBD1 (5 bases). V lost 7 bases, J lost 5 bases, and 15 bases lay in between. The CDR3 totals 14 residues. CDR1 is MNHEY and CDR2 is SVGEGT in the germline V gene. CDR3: CASTSWGSHQPQHF. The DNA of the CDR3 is TGTGCCAGCACCTCGTGGGGGTCGCATCAGCCCCAGCATTTT.

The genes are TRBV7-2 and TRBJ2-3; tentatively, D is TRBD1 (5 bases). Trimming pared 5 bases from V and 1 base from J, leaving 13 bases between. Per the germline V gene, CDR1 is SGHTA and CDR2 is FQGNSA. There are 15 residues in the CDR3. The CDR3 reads CASSPWGDRTDTQYF. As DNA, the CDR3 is TGTGCCAGCAGCCCCTGGGGCGACCGCACAGATACGCAGTATTTT.